Listed below are T cell receptor beta chains from one sample, sequenced in a study of cytomegalovirus exposure and HLA in healthy donors. Libraries were prepared by immunoSEQ multiplex PCR; TCRdb keeps only in-frame clonotypes and omits some of them. The sample has about 140,000 clones, approximately 80% seen once; the top ten hold about 5%. Sample: PBMCs. Every receptor here comes from a male donor in good health and CMV-seronegative. Each CDR3 is given without its conserved first and last residue.

CDR3aa: ASGKRNQETQY
j_gene: TRBJ2-5
v_gene: TRBV27
len: 11

CDR3aa: ASGLYSGSTGELF
j_gene: TRBJ2-2
v_gene: TRBV12-5
len: 13

CDR3aa: ASSFDRLYGYT
j_gene: TRBJ1-2
v_gene: TRBV27
len: 11

CDR3aa: ASSSTPEVRDTQY
j_gene: TRBJ2-3
v_gene: TRBV5-8
len: 13

CDR3aa: ASSTGQGTSFTEAF
j_gene: TRBJ1-1
v_gene: TRBV5-4
len: 14

CDR3aa: ASSRDRDEQY
j_gene: TRBJ2-7
v_gene: TRBV7-9
len: 10

CDR3aa: ASSRPQGGGSEQF
j_gene: TRBJ2-1
v_gene: TRBV28
len: 13

CDR3aa: AISGRGGQGLDNYGYT
j_gene: TRBJ1-2
v_gene: TRBV10-3
len: 16

CDR3aa: ASSPGQGSGYT
j_gene: TRBJ1-2
v_gene: TRBV5-5
len: 11

CDR3aa: ASSELGQGVNEQF
j_gene: TRBJ2-1
v_gene: TRBV6-1
len: 13

CDR3aa: ASREGLNVLYGYT
j_gene: TRBJ1-2
v_gene: TRBV2
len: 13

CDR3aa: ASSHGGGGTEAF
j_gene: TRBJ1-1
v_gene: TRBV11-2
len: 12

CDR3aa: ASSLDPLQLTYGYT
j_gene: TRBJ1-2
v_gene: TRBV11-2
len: 14

CDR3aa: ASRYLTGTGSPLH
j_gene: TRBJ1-6
v_gene: TRBV6-1
len: 13

CDR3aa: ASSLARQGEAF
j_gene: TRBJ1-1
v_gene: TRBV5-1
len: 11

CDR3aa: ASSLSGVNEQF
j_gene: TRBJ2-1
v_gene: TRBV11-3
len: 11

CDR3aa: ASSRTSGNTGELF
j_gene: TRBJ2-2
v_gene: TRBV5-8
len: 13

CDR3aa: SVTGGNTDTQY
j_gene: TRBJ2-3
v_gene: TRBV29-1
len: 11